These 31 T cell receptor beta chains were all obtained from the same sample, sequenced in a study of T cells after yellow fever vaccination (dated by TCRdb to between 2018 and 2021). Libraries came from 5' RACE. TCRdb lists the instrument as Illumina HiSeq 2500. The public reads were reanalyzed by TCRdb: fastp trimming at Q25, MiXCR alignment, in-frame beta chains only. Each record represents a unique CDR3 protein, reported with the most common genes and DNA among its rows. Counted in this sample were fewer than 20,000 distinct CDR3 sequences; under 5% of them appeared once. The ten largest account for 0.4% of the sample. The treatment or condition label, as the study defines it: live attenuated yellow fever vaccine strain. The sequencing here drew on PBMCs, either bulk or a sorted T-cell subset (CD4+, CD8+, memory, or dextramer-sorted; not recorded which), taken 15 days after the yellow fever booster vaccination. The receptors here all came from a man aged 30 to 45 who received the YFV17D yellow fever vaccine.

This clonotype was seen repeatedly, ten times or more. This chain links TRBV20-1 with TRBJ2-5; D gene ambiguous. The ends were cut back, 4 bases at V and 3 bases at J, with 15 bases in the middle. The CDR3 covers 14 residues. Germline CDR1 is DFQATT and CDR2 is SNEGSKA (reference sequence). The CDR3 DNA is TGCAGTGCTAAATTCCTGGCGGTGGAAGAGACCCAGTACTTC. This translates into CSAKFLAVEETQYF.

This clonotype was observed at least ten times. This chain uses TRBV6-5 with TRBJ2-4; D ambiguous. The CDR3 is 14 residues long. The germline gives CDR1 MNHEY, CDR2 SVGAGI. Trimming removed 7 bases from V and 1 base from J, with 11 bases in between. In DNA, the CDR3 is TGTGCCAGCACCGAGATGGTGGCCAAAAACATTCAGTACTTC. It codes for CASTEMVAKNIQYF.

In its sample, this clonotype was seen many times. The genes are TRBV3-1 and TRBJ1-1; D remains unclear. Germline loops: CDR1 LGHDT, CDR2 YNNKEL (reference sequence). The germline V and J ends were trimmed by 3 bases and 1 base, with 9 bases remaining between them. The CDR3 totals 14 residues. For the CDR3, the DNA is TGTGCCAGCAGCCAGGTCCTTACGAACACTGAAGCTTTCTTT. Its protein is CASSQVLTNTEAFF.

This sequence joins TRBV5-1 and TRBJ1-1; tentative D call: TRBD1 (5 bases). Trimming cost V 4 bases and J 4 bases, with 11 bases left between them. Germline assignment: CDR1 SGHRS and CDR2 YFSETQ. This CDR3 is built from 13 residues. CDR3 sequence (DNA): TGCGCCAGCAGCCTCCTGGGGGGCACTGAAGCTTTCTTT. Protein sequence: CASSLLGGTEAFF.

As regards this clonotype: A much larger clone lies one base from this, so it may be a read error. The chain links TRBV7-9 to TRBJ2-2; D is perhaps TRBD2 (6 bases). Germline V gene sequence: CDR1 SEHNR, CDR2 FQNEAQ (reference sequence). The CDR3 length is 13 residues. With 11 bases removed from V and 1 base from J, the gap between germline ends came to 11 bases. CDR3 nucleotides: TGTGCCGCGGTAGCGGTGAACACCGGGGAGCTGTTTTTT. It yields the protein CAAVAVNTGELFF.

This clonotype has at least ten counts. The chain carries TRBV7-8 and TRBJ2-1, with 10 bases identical to TRBD2. In germline, CDR1 is SGHVS, CDR2 FQNEAQ. This CDR3 has 15 residues. V was pared by 3 bases and J by 4 bases, with 3 bases of the junction left unmatched. The chain's CDR3 is CASSLGLAFYNEQFF. In nucleotides, the CDR3 is TGTGCCAGCAGCTTGGGACTAGCGTTTTACAATGAGCAGTTCTTC.

This clonotype was recorded many times. This chain links TRBV20-1 with TRBJ2-7; tentative D call: TRBD2 (6 bases). Germline CDR1 is DFQATT and CDR2 is SNEGSKA (reference sequence). The germline V and J ends were trimmed by 5 bases and 0 bases, with 8 bases remaining between them. This CDR3 comprises 12 residues. Written as DNA, the CDR3 is TGCAGTGCTCGGGGGACCTCCTACGAGCAGTACTTC. Translated: CSARGTSYEQYF.

There are many counts of this clonotype. The V gene is TRBV2, the J gene TRBJ2-7; D is perhaps TRBD1 (6 bases). Per germline, CDR1 SNHLY and CDR2 FYNNEI. This CDR3 has 12 amino acids. V was pared by 5 bases and J by 6 bases, with 11 bases between. CDR3 sequence reads: CASSFTGSEQYF. CDR3 DNA sequence: TGTGCCAGCAGTTTTACAGGGTCCGAGCAGTACTTC.

This clonotype appeared many times. The V and J genes are TRBV15 and TRBJ2-1; no reliable D call. The CDR3 spans 12 residues. With 2 bases removed from V and 3 bases from J, the gap between germline ends came to 2 bases. CDR1 and CDR2 from the germline V gene are LNHNV and YYDKDF (reference sequence). The CDR3 coding sequence is TGTGCCACCAGCAGATACTACAATGAGCAGTTCTTC. It is translated as CATSRYYNEQFF.

This chain connects TRBV10-3 to TRBJ1-6; 7 bases map to TRBD1. The V gene's germline CDR1 is ENHRY and CDR2 SYGVKD. J gave up 7 bases and V 9 bases, and 9 bases lay outside the gene matches. The CDR3 consists of 14 residues. Here the CDR3 reads CAMRAGQQNSPLHF. Written as DNA, the CDR3 is TGTGCCATGAGGGCGGGACAGCAAAATTCACCCCTCCACTTT.

This clonotype rates as medium-sized (0.01 to 0.1%). The chain carries TRBV12-3 or TRBV12-4 and TRBJ2-3; D is ambiguous. V gave up 5 bases and J gave up 4 bases, with 10 bases separating them. The CDR3 has 13 amino acids. The CDR3 spells CASSPNRADTQYF. For the CDR3, the DNA is TGTGCCAGCAGTCCCAACCGGGCAGATACGCAGTATTTT.

At least ten counts were recorded for this clonotype. The V call is TRBV4-2, the J call TRBJ2-1; no clear D. The CDR3 runs to 13 residues. Germline V gene lookup returns CDR1 LGHNA and CDR2 YNFKEQ. V was clipped by 4 bases and J by 7 bases, with 11 bases between them. This CDR3 is CASSPMAENEQFF. As DNA, the CDR3 is TGTGCCAGCAGCCCTATGGCAGAAAATGAGCAGTTCTTC.

The table lists this clonotype with many counts. The V call is TRBV6-2 or TRBV6-3, the J call TRBJ2-4, with D unresolved. V lost 2 bases, J lost 9 bases, and 11 bases lay in between. Germline V CDR1 and CDR2: MNHEY, SVGEGT. CDR3 length equals 13 residues. The CDR3 here is CASSYGSPTIQYF. The DNA of the CDR3 is TGTGCCAGCAGTTACGGTTCCCCGACCATTCAGTACTTC.

This clonotype was detected ten times or more. The J gene is TRBJ2-7, the V gene TRBV14; the D gene is possibly TRBD2 (5 bases). The V and J ends lost 4 bases and 6 bases respectively, with 16 bases between them. Germline V CDR1 and CDR2: SGHDN, FVKESK. The CDR3 loop spans 14 amino acids. CDR3 region: CASSPLGGQIEQYF. CDR3 bases: TGTGCCAGCAGCCCCCTGGGCGGGCAAATCGAGCAGTACTTC.

This clonotype was seen repeatedly, ten times or more. The chain uses TRBV6-5 and TRBJ2-6, with D unclear. Germline V gene lookup returns CDR1 MNHEY and CDR2 SVGAGI. This CDR3 spans 14 amino acids. The V end was cut by 7 bases, the J end by 0 bases, with 7 bases between. CDR3 sequence: CASKKTSGANVLTF. For the CDR3, the DNA is TGTGCCAGCAAGAAAACCTCTGGGGCCAACGTCCTGACTTTC.

This clonotype was found many times. CDR3 in amino acids: CASGELAGGTQYF. In nucleotides, the CDR3 is TGTGCCAGCGGGGAACTAGCGGGAGGAACCCAGTACTTC. This chain links TRBV12-3 or TRBV12-4 with TRBJ2-5; 12 bases are a match to TRBD2. The CDR3 is made up of 13 amino acids. Unmatched junction bases numbered 6, after V lost 8 bases and J lost 8 bases.

This clonotype showed up many times. The chain employs TRBV6-5 and TRBJ2-7; 7 bases are shared with TRBD1. The CDR3 spans 14 residues. CDR1 is MNHEY and CDR2 is SVGAGI in the germline V gene. J gave up 2 bases and V 2 bases, and 3 bases lay outside the gene matches. Here the CDR3 reads CASSYGDSPYEQYF. The CDR3 region has the DNA TGTGCCAGCAGTTACGGGGACAGTCCCTACGAGCAGTACTTC.

This clonotype appeared many times. The chain employs TRBV6-5 and TRBJ2-1; D possibly uses TRBD1 or TRBD2 (5 bases each). CDR1 is MNHEY, CDR2 SVGAGI, per germline. V was trimmed by 8 bases and J by 13 bases, leaving 18 bases between them. CDR3 length: 12 amino acids. CDR3 amino acids: CASAGIGDVQFF. The CDR3 DNA is TGTGCCAGCGCGGGCATTGGGGACGTCCAGTTCTTC.

This clonotype was recorded at least ten times. The chain combines TRBV7-9 with TRBJ2-5; D unclear. The germline V gene encodes CDR1 SEHNR and CDR2 FQNEAQ (reference sequence). The V end was cut by 5 bases, the J end by 2 bases, with 18 bases between. CDR3 length: 16 amino acids. The DNA of the CDR3 is TGTGCCAGCAGCCCTAGTGGTGGGGTTCCACAAGAGACCCAGTACTTC. It translates to CASSPSGGVPQETQYF.

In its sample, this clonotype was seen many times. The chain has TRBV7-2 and TRBJ2-2; the match to TRBD2 covers 7 bases. The CDR3 length is 15 residues. V shed 3 bases, J shed 6 bases, and the junction held 7 bases outside the gene matches. The germline V gene encodes CDR1 SGHTA and CDR2 FQGNSA. The CDR3, as DNA: TGTGCCAGCAGCTTCAACCTCGGGGGGTCCGGGGAGCTGTTTTTT. This sequence encodes CASSFNLGGSGELFF.

This clonotype was counted many times. The chain uses TRBV5-1 and TRBJ2-2; D is uncertain. This CDR3 contains 16 residues. Germline assignment: CDR1 SGHRS and CDR2 YFSETQ. The V and J ends lost 4 bases and 4 bases respectively, with 17 bases between them. CDR3 coding DNA: TGCGCCAGCAGCCCGGCCCACAGATGGGGCACCGGGGAGCTGTTTTTT. It encodes CASSPAHRWGTGELFF.

This clonotype counts as medium-sized (0.01 to 0.1%). V and J are TRBV4-3 and TRBJ2-1; no clear D gene. This CDR3 spans 19 amino acids. Germline CDR1 and CDR2: LGHNA and YSLEER. With 1 base removed from V and 8 bases from J, the gap between germline ends came to 27 bases. The CDR3 region has the DNA TGCGCCAGCAGCCAAGGTTCACCCTCTCTAGGTAATTTCGTCCATGAGCAGTTCTTC. Translated: CASSQGSPSLGNFVHEQFF.

In its sample, this clonotype was seen many times. The chain combines TRBV5-5 with TRBJ2-1; no reliable D call. The CDR3 is 13 residues long. V dropped 1 base and J dropped 8 bases, with 10 bases sitting between them. CDR1 is SGHKS and CDR2 is YYEKEE in the germline V gene (reference sequence). DNA of the CDR3: TGTGCCAGCAGCTTGTTAGGAACGCATGAGCAGTTCTTC. Translation gives CASSLLGTHEQFF.

This clonotype came up many times. Here the CDR3 DNA reads TGCGCCAGCAGCCTCCTAGGGGCTGCAAATCAGCCCCAGCATTTT. Protein sequence: CASSLLGAANQPQHF. The rearrangement links TRBV5-1 to TRBJ1-5, with TRBD1 as a possible D gene (5 bases). Germline V gene data show CDR1 as SGHRS and CDR2 as YFSETQ. The CDR3 is made up of 15 amino acids. V lost 4 bases and J 4 bases, leaving 15 bases between the germline ends.

This clonotype turned up a few times. The genes are TRBV7-6 and TRBJ2-3; 9 nucleotides align to TRBD2. The V segment lost 2 bases and the J segment 2 bases; nucleotides outside the gene matches: 2. This CDR3 comprises 15 residues. The germline CDR1 and CDR2 sequences are SGHVS and FNYEAQ. This chain's CDR3 is CASSLIAGVTDTQYF. For the CDR3, the DNA is TGTGCCAGCAGCTTAATAGCGGGAGTCACAGATACGCAGTATTTT. The full variable domain, with the rest looked up from reference TRBV7-6 and TRBJ2-3, is GAGVSQSPRYKVTKRGQDVALRCDPISGHVSLYWYRQALGQGPEFLTYFNYEAQQDKSGLPNDRFSAERPEGSISTLTIQRTEQRDSAMYRCASSLIAGVTDTQYFGPGTRLTVL.

In its sample, this clonotype was seen many times. The genes are TRBV14 and TRBJ2-2; 10 bases line up with TRBD2. V lost 0 bases and J lost 6; bases outside the gene matches: 4. Germline loops: CDR1 SGHDN, CDR2 FVKESK. The CDR3 has 16 amino acids. CDR3 bases: TGTGCCAGCAGCCAAGAAATCCTAGCGGGAGCCGGGGAGCTGTTTTTT. Its protein is CASSQEILAGAGELFF. The whole variable domain, remainder taken from reference TRBV14 and TRBJ2-2, is EAGVTQFPSHSVIEKGQTVTLRCDPISGHDNLYWYRRVMGKEIKFLLHFVKESKQDESGMPNNRFLAERTGGTYSTLKVQPAELEDSGVYFCASSQEILAGAGELFFGEGSRLTVL.

This clonotype was seen ten or more times. The rearrangement links TRBV29-1 to TRBJ2-7; D is unresolved. Germline CDR1 is SQVTM and CDR2 is ANQGSEA. V was cut by 3 bases and J by 2 bases, with 14 bases left in between. CDR3 length equals 14 residues. The CDR3 DNA follows: TGCAGCGTTGAGGTGGACGGATCACCCTACGAGCAGTACTTC. It encodes CSVEVDGSPYEQYF.

This clonotype was seen at least ten times. This sequence joins TRBV6-1 and TRBJ2-2; 7 positions agree with TRBD1. CDR1 is MNHNS, CDR2 SASEGT, per germline. The CDR3 loop spans 14 amino acids. The trim removed 6 bases at V and 7 bases at J, leaving 8 bases unmatched. The CDR3 sequence: CASRSGTASGELFF. The CDR3 bases are TGTGCCAGCAGGTCCGGGACAGCTAGCGGGGAGCTGTTTTTT.

This clonotype was counted many times. This chain uses TRBV20-1 with TRBJ2-1; TRBD2 matches 10 bases. Germline assignment: CDR1 DFQATT and CDR2 SNEGSKA (reference sequence). The ends lost 6 bases at V and 2 bases at J; junction bases unmatched: 10. The CDR3 consists of 16 residues. CDR3 sequence: CSARTPLAGAYNEQFF. CDR3 nucleotide sequence: TGCAGTGCCCGGACGCCCCTAGCGGGAGCCTACAATGAGCAGTTCTTC.

In its sample, this clonotype was seen many times. The chain recombines TRBV5-1 with TRBJ2-3; D possibly matches TRBD1 or TRBD2 (5 bases each). This CDR3 is 15 amino acids long. The V gene lost 2 bases and the J gene lost 6 bases, with 16 bases spanning the gap. Germline assignment: CDR1 SGHRS and CDR2 YFSETQ. The chain's CDR3 is CASSFGTRLYDTQYF. The CDR3 coding sequence is TGCGCCAGCAGCTTCGGGACCCGCCTTTATGATACGCAGTATTTT.

In its sample, this clonotype ranks as medium-sized. V usage is TRBV29-1 and J usage is TRBJ2-2; 9 bases map to TRBD1. Germline CDR1 and CDR2: SQVTM and ANQGSEA. The trim removed 6 bases at V and 1 base at J, leaving 12 bases unmatched. The CDR3 spans 17 residues. Written as DNA, the CDR3 is TGCAGCGTCGCTCCGGGACAGGGAGTCGGGAACACCGGGGAGCTGTTTTTT. It codes for CSVAPGQGVGNTGELFF.